These 27 T cell receptor beta chains share one sample of origin, sequenced in a study of T cells expressing NK-cell markers. TCRdb reprocessed the 5' RACE reads, with one entry per CDR3 protein and no DNA. The sample table sets out 130,000 to 150,000 distinct CDR3 sequences. The specimen was blood T cells: a sorted CD56 or NKG2C T cell subset, CD4+ or CD8+ T cells, or bulk PBMC T cells (not recorded which). The receptors come from a young man in good health.

This chain links TRBV7-2 with TRBJ2-5. The CDR3 sequence is 18 residues long. Germline V gene data show CDR1 as SGHTA and CDR2 as FQGNSA. The CDR3 is CASSLAPLLPTPEETQYF.

J is TRBJ1-5 and V is TRBV5-8; the TCRdb call, TRBD1, lacks DNA for checking. The CDR3 has 15 residues. The germline CDR1 and CDR2 sequences are SGHTS and YDEGEE. The CDR3 protein is CASSLVDRLEVAQHF.

The chain is built from TRBV7-9 and TRBJ2-7. The germline V gene encodes CDR1 SEHNR and CDR2 FQNEAQ (reference sequence). This CDR3 spans 14 amino acids. This chain's CDR3 is CASTGPHGAYEQYF. The full variable domain, its missing parts supplied by reference TRBV7-9 and TRBJ2-7, is DTGVSQNPRHKITKRGQNVTFRCDPISEHNRLYWYRQTLGQGPEFLTYFQNEAQLEKSRLLSDRFSAERPKGSFSTLEIQRTEQGDSAMYLCASTGPHGAYEQYFGPGTRLTVT.

This chain links TRBV6-5 with TRBJ2-1; TCRdb's D call of TRBD2 is untestable without DNA. Germline CDR1 reads MNHEY; CDR2 reads SVGAGI. This CDR3 has 17 amino acids. CDR3 sequence: CASSYGGMGSSYNEQFF.

The CDR3 loop reads CASGLAGGPTGELFF. The V gene is TRBV12-5, the J gene TRBJ2-2; the TCRdb D gene call, TRBD2, has no DNA to confirm it. The CDR3 totals 15 residues. The germline CDR1 and CDR2 sequences are LGHNT and FRNRAP.

V gene TRBV5-6 combines with J gene TRBJ2-1. CDR1 is SGHDT and CDR2 is YYEEEE in the germline V gene. This CDR3 region has 15 residues. The CDR3 is CASSLVASSYNEQFF.

V gene TRBV4-2 combines with J gene TRBJ2-1; TCRdb's D call of TRBD2 is untestable without DNA. Per the germline V gene, CDR1 is LGHNA and CDR2 is YNFKEQ. The length of the CDR3 is 18 residues. The CDR3 sequence: CASSQEAPEEAGVDEQFF.

This chain joins TRBV4-2 and TRBJ2-3; as DNA is missing, the TRBD1 call by TCRdb cannot be tested. This CDR3 spans 13 amino acids. Germline lookup yields CDR1 LGHNA and CDR2 YNFKEQ. CDR3 loop: CASGPPGGDTQYF.

The V call is TRBV7-9, the J call TRBJ2-7; TCRdb calls TRBD1, which cannot be checked without DNA. CDR1 and CDR2 from the germline V gene are SEHNR and FQNEAQ (reference sequence). CDR3 length: 13 residues. CDR3 sequence: CASSFDRAYEQYF. Based on the CDR3 plus reference TRBV7-9 and TRBJ2-7, the full variable domain is DTGVSQNPRHKITKRGQNVTFRCDPISEHNRLYWYRQTLGQGPEFLTYFQNEAQLEKSRLLSDRFSAERPKGSFSTLEIQRTEQGDSAMYLCASSFDRAYEQYFGPGTRLTVT.

The chain combines TRBV24-1 with TRBJ2-5; the TCRdb call, TRBD1, lacks DNA for checking. This CDR3 is 15 amino acids long. Germline lookup yields CDR1 KGHDR and CDR2 SFDVKD. The CDR3 protein is CATSEYRAGAETQYF.

The CDR3 sequence is CSVDGTSTDTQYF. This chain uses TRBV29-1 with TRBJ2-3. CDR1 and CDR2 from the germline V gene are SQVTM and ANQGSEA. This CDR3 spans 13 amino acids.

The chain carries TRBV6-1 and TRBJ1-4; TCRdb reports TRBD1, a call that lacks DNA to check it against. CDR1 is MNHNS and CDR2 is SASEGT in the germline V gene. The CDR3 has 15 residues. CDR3: CASASLQGKDEKLFF.

The J gene is TRBJ2-7, the V gene TRBV27; TCRdb designates TRBD2, a call that cannot be tested without DNA. Germline CDR1 and CDR2: MNHEY and SMNVEV (reference sequence). The CDR3 spans 13 residues. CDR3 in amino acids: CASSGTATYEQYF.

This chain joins TRBV12-3 or TRBV12-4 and TRBJ2-1; TCRdb names TRBD1, which stays unverified in the absence of DNA. The CDR3 consists of 18 residues. CDR3 protein: CASSLVPDRGLPRDEQFF.

The rearrangement links TRBV11-2 to TRBJ2-3; the TCRdb D gene call, TRBD2, has no DNA to confirm it. The CDR3 has 16 residues. Germline V CDR1 and CDR2: SGHAT, FQNNGV. CDR3 protein: CASSPSSRVGTDTQYF. The variable domain in full, completed from reference TRBV11-2 and TRBJ2-3, reads EAGVAQSPRYKIIEKRQSVAFWCNPISGHATLYWYQQILGQGPKLLIQFQNNGVVDDSQLPKDRFSAERLKGVDSTLKIQPAKLEDSAVYLCASSPSSRVGTDTQYFGPGTRLTVL.

The CDR3 is CASTQLVGDTEAFF. The J gene is TRBJ1-1, the V gene TRBV12-3 or TRBV12-4; as DNA is missing, the TRBD1 call by TCRdb cannot be tested. The CDR3 has 14 residues.

The CDR3 region is CSAPWGPGELFF. The chain is built from TRBV29-1 and TRBJ2-2; there is no DNA to check the TCRdb D call of TRBD1. Germline assignment: CDR1 SQVTM and CDR2 ANQGSEA. This CDR3 has 12 amino acids.

The rearrangement uses TRBV7-9 and TRBJ2-1; the TRBD2 assignment by TCRdb is unverifiable without DNA. The CDR3 spans 14 residues. Germline V gene lookup returns CDR1 SEHNR and CDR2 FQNEAQ (reference sequence). CDR3 residues: CASTGTSGPNEQFF. The entire variable domain, with the rest obtained from reference TRBV7-9 and TRBJ2-1, is as follows: DTGVSQNPRHKITKRGQNVTFRCDPISEHNRLYWYRQTLGQGPEFLTYFQNEAQLEKSRLLSDRFSAERPKGSFSTLEIQRTEQGDSAMYLCASTGTSGPNEQFFGPGTRLTVL.

The rearrangement links TRBV18 to TRBJ2-3; no DNA is available, so the TRBD1 call from TCRdb remains unchecked. Germline V gene lookup returns CDR1 KGHSH and CDR2 LQKENI. This CDR3 contains 14 residues. The CDR3 region is CASSPGARTDTQYF.

This chain uses TRBV12-5 with TRBJ1-2. The CDR3 runs to 13 residues. Germline V gene sequence: CDR1 LGHNT, CDR2 FRNRAP. Here the CDR3 reads CASGLTDASGYTF.

The chain employs TRBV18 and TRBJ1-2; TCRdb's D call, TRBD1, is unchecked because there is no DNA. Germline CDR1 reads KGHSH; CDR2 reads LQKENI. CDR3 length: 17 amino acids. The CDR3 reads CASSPGTAIQDLYGYTF. Full variable domain (missing parts from reference TRBV18 and TRBJ1-2): NAGVMQNPRHLVRRRGQEARLRCSPMKGHSHVYWYRQLPEEGLKFMVYLQKENIIDESGMPKERFSAEFPKEGPSILRIQQVVRGDSAAYFCASSPGTAIQDLYGYTFGSGTRLTVV.

The genes are TRBV28 and TRBJ2-5; TCRdb's assignment of TRBD1 cannot be checked, as there is no DNA. Germline V gene sequence: CDR1 MDHEN, CDR2 SYDVKM. The CDR3 is 16 residues long. CDR3 in amino acids: CASSSAGTGLLETQYF.

This chain connects TRBV7-9 to TRBJ1-1; the D call of TRBD1 rests on TCRdb alone, since no DNA is present to check it. Germline V lookup: CDR1 SEHNR, CDR2 FQNEAQ (reference sequence). There are 14 residues in the CDR3. The CDR3 sequence is CASSAGTMNTEAFF.

The chain couples TRBV12-3 or TRBV12-4 to TRBJ2-2; lacking DNA, the TRBD2 call made by TCRdb goes unchecked. This CDR3 spans 18 amino acids. CDR3 region: CASSAGTSGRVSTGELFF.

This chain connects TRBV2 to TRBJ2-1. Germline CDR1 and CDR2: SNHLY and FYNNEI. The CDR3 consists of 14 residues. The CDR3 here is CASSESKGYNEQFF.

The chain uses TRBV11-2 and TRBJ1-4; there is no DNA to check the TCRdb D call of TRBD1. The CDR3 is 14 residues long. Germline CDR1 SGHAT, CDR2 FQNNGV. CDR3 in amino acids: CASSPGTWVEKLFF.

The chain is built from TRBV4-1 and TRBJ2-1; with no DNA, the TCRdb D assignment of TRBD2 cannot be verified. The CDR3 is 14 residues long. Germline CDR1 and CDR2: MGHRA and YSYEKL. The CDR3 spells CASSQAGLGYEQFF.